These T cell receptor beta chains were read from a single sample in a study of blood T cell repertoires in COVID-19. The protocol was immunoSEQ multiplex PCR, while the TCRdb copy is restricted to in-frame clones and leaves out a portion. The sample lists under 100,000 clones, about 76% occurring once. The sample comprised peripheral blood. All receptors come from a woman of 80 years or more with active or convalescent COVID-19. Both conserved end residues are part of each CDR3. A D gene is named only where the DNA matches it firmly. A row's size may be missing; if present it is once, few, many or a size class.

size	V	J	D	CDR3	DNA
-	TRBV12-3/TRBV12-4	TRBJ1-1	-	CASTRTTNTEAFF	TGTGCCAGCACCAGGACAACGAACACTGAAGCTTTCTTT
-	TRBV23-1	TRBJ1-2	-	CASSPFLAGARYGYTF	TGCGCCAGCAGTCCCTTCTTAGCAGGGGCGCGGTATGGCTACACCTTC
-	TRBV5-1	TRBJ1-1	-	CASSLDTAKRNTEAFF	TGCGCCAGCAGCTTGGATACAGCTAAAAGGAACACTGAAGCTTTCTTT
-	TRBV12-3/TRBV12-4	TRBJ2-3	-	CASRAGWQDTQYF	TGTGCCAGCAGGGCAGGGTGGCAAGATACGCAGTATTTT
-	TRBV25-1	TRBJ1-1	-	CASSYDRPRDTEAFF	TGTGCCAGCAGTTACGACAGGCCCAGGGACACTGAAGCTTTCTTT
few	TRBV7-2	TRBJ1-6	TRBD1	CASTLDPTGGNSPLHF	TGTGCCAGTACTCTAGACCCAACAGGGGGGAATTCACCCCTCCACTTT
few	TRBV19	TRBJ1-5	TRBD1	CATLTGSSNQPQHF	TGTGCCACCTTGACAGGGAGTAGCAATCAGCCCCAGCATTTT
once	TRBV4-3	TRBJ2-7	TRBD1	CASSHGQEYEQYF	TGCGCCAGCAGCCATGGACAGGAATACGAGCAGTACTTC
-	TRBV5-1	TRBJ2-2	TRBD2	CASSMIAGDTGELFF	TGCGCCAGCAGTATGATAGCGGGAGATACCGGGGAGCTGTTTTTT
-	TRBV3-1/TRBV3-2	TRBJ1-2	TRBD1	CASSQGGQAYYGYTF	TGTGCCAGCAGCCAAGGAGGACAGGCCTACTATGGCTACACCTTC
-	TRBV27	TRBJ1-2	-	CASSLVGDYGYTF	TGTGCCAGCAGTTTGGTGGGCGACTATGGCTACACCTTC
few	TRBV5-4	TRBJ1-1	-	CASSYSTEAFF	TGTGCCAGCAGCTACTCCACTGAAGCTTTCTTT
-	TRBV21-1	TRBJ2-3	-	CASSGDRGLGTDTQYF	TGTGCCAGCAGTGGGGACAGGGGGTTGGGCACAGATACGCAGTATTTT
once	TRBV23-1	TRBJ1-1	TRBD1	CASSRRWQGVTEAFF	TGCGCCAGCAGTCGTAGGTGGCAGGGGGTCACTGAAGCTTTCTTT
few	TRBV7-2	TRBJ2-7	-	CASSLDGARSYEQYF	TGTGCCAGCAGCTTAGATGGGGCCCGCTCCTACGAGCAGTACTTC
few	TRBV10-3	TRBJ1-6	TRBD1	CAISDRTGISNSPLHF	TGTGCCATCAGTGACAGGACAGGTATTTCAAATTCACCCCTCCACTTT
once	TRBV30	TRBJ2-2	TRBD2	CAWNRLATGELFF	TGTGCCTGGAATCGACTAGCAACCGGGGAGCTGTTTTTT
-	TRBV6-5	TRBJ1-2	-	CASSRTENYGYTF	TGTGCCAGCAGCCGGACAGAAAACTATGGCTACACCTTC
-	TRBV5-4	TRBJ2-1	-	CASSIDTLNEQFF	TGTGCCAGCAGCATAGACACTTTGAATGAGCAGTTCTTC
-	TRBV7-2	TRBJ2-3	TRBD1	CASSGTGGVTDTQYF	TGTGCCAGCAGCGGAACAGGGGGAGTTACAGATACGCAGTATTTT
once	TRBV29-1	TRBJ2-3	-	CSVEEGLSIAQYF	TGCAGCGTTGAAGAGGGACTCTCCATTGCGCAGTATTTT